The 13 T cell receptor beta chains presented below share a single source sample, sequenced in a study of shared clonotypes between healthy human individuals. Clones were sequenced by immunoSEQ multiplex PCR, and TCRdb holds only the in-frame ones, with some missing. The sample records about half a million clones, more than 75% being singletons. Sequencing was performed on PBMCs. Every receptor here comes from a woman between 40 and 50 years old in good health. Some clones in this sample may be carry-over from other donors' samples.

CDR3 loop: CASTLGGFSNQPQHF. CDR3 bases: TGTGCCAGCACCCTGGGGGGGTTTAGCAATCAGCCCCAGCATTTT. The chain joins TRBV28 to TRBJ1-5; D perhaps matches TRBD1 (5 bases). The germline V and J ends were trimmed by 7 bases and 0 bases, with 13 bases remaining between them. CDR1 is MDHEN, CDR2 SYDVKM, per germline. The CDR3 is made up of 15 amino acids.

This clone was seen just once. The chain employs TRBV7-2 and TRBJ2-5, with TRBD1 as a possible D gene (5 bases). Trimming pared 5 bases from V and 2 bases from J, leaving 9 bases between. The V gene's germline CDR1 is SGHTA and CDR2 FQGNSA. The CDR3 has 13 amino acids. CDR3 nucleotide sequence: TGTGCCAGCAGCCTGACAGTTCAAGAGACCCAGTACTTC. This sequence encodes CASSLTVQETQYF.

The genes are TRBV19 and TRBJ1-5; D not resolved. Per germline, CDR1 LNHDA and CDR2 SQIVND (reference sequence). The V gene lost 4 bases and the J gene lost 0 bases, with 10 bases spanning the gap. There are 15 residues in the CDR3. CDR3: CASSTVGYSNQPQHF. CDR3 coding DNA: TGTGCCAGTAGTACCGTAGGGTATAGCAATCAGCCCCAGCATTTT. Based on the CDR3 plus reference TRBV19 and TRBJ1-5, the full variable domain is DGGITQSPKYLFRKEGQNVTLSCEQNLNHDAMYWYRQDPGQGLRLIYYSQIVNDFQKGDIAEGYSVSREKKESFPLTVTSAQKNPTAFYLCASSTVGYSNQPQHFGDGTRLSIL.

This rearrangement joins TRBV27 to TRBJ2-1, with 11 bases lining up with TRBD2. This CDR3 contains 17 residues. V trimming: 10 bases; J trimming: 0 bases; junction bases outside the gene matches: 11. Germline V gene lookup returns CDR1 MNHEY and CDR2 SMNVEV (reference sequence). The CDR3 loop reads CATHGASGRSSYNEQFF. CDR3 coding DNA: TGTGCCACACACGGGGCTAGCGGGAGGAGCTCCTACAATGAGCAGTTCTTC.

This clone was detected only once. The rearrangement links TRBV7-2 to TRBJ2-1; TRBD2 matches 9 bases. This CDR3 is 13 amino acids long. V dropped 6 bases and J dropped 16; count of bases not matched to a gene: 13. Germline CDR1 reads SGHTA; CDR2 reads FQGNSA. The CDR3 is CASRFSSGTIYFF. The DNA for the CDR3 is TGTGCCAGCAGATTTTCTAGCGGGACTATTTACTTCTTC.

The V gene is TRBV6-1, the J gene TRBJ1-5; 9 bases align to TRBD1. This CDR3 has 17 amino acids. Per the germline V gene, CDR1 is MNHNS and CDR2 is SASEGT. V dropped 2 bases and J dropped 0; count of bases not matched to a gene: 5. The CDR3 here is CASSERTGDYSNQPQHF. The CDR3, as DNA: TGTGCCAGCAGTGAACGGACAGGGGACTATAGCAATCAGCCCCAGCATTTT.

The chain carries TRBV30 and TRBJ1-1, with a weak D call TRBD1 (5 bases). CDR1 and CDR2 from the germline V gene are GTSNPN and SVGIG (reference sequence). The CDR3 has 12 amino acids. Trimming left V 7 bases short and J 0 bases short, with 9 bases between. The CDR3 loop reads CASGRMNTEAFF. CDR3 in DNA: TGTGCCTCGGGACGGATGAACACTGAAGCTTTCTTT.

The chain couples TRBV9 to TRBJ2-4, with 12 bases matching TRBD2. Trimming took 3 bases from V and 5 from J; bases not matched to a gene: 3. The length of the CDR3 is 15 residues. Germline lookup yields CDR1 SGDLS and CDR2 YYNGEE. CDR3 region: CASSGRLAGENIQYF. The CDR3 DNA sequence: TGTGCCAGCAGCGGCCGACTAGCGGGAGAAAACATTCAGTACTTC.

This chain links TRBV7-8 with TRBJ2-2; D is undetermined. CDR1 SGHVS and CDR2 FQNEAQ come from the germline V gene. The ends were cut back, 1 base at V and 1 base at J, with 4 bases in the middle. The CDR3 is 14 amino acids. In DNA form, the CDR3 reads TGTGCCAGCAGCTTAGGCGGGAACACCGGGGAGCTGTTTTTT. As protein: CASSLGGNTGELFF. The full variable domain, with the rest looked up from reference TRBV7-8 and TRBJ2-2, is GAGVSQSPRYKVAKRGQDVALRCDPISGHVSLFWYQQALGQGPEFLTYFQNEAQLDKSGLPSDRFFAERPEGSVSTLKIQRTQQEDSAVYLCASSLGGNTGELFFGEGSRLTVL.

This clone was detected once. The rearrangement uses TRBV9 and TRBJ2-7; no firm D call. This CDR3 spans 15 amino acids. The germline V gene encodes CDR1 SGDLS and CDR2 YYNGEE. Trimming removed 3 bases from V and 0 bases from J, with 13 bases in between. For the CDR3, the DNA is TGTGCCAGCAGCGGGGGTTTCGCAAGCTCCTACGAGCAGTACTTC. Residues: CASSGGFASSYEQYF.

The CDR3 loop reads CAWSKIAEAFF. The CDR3 nucleotides read TGTGCCTGGAGTAAAATTGCAGAAGCTTTCTTT. The V call is TRBV30, the J call TRBJ1-1, with D unresolved. Between the trimmed V and J ends, which lost 2 bases and 8 bases, there was a span of 9 bases. Germline CDR1 is GTSNPN and CDR2 is SVGIG (reference sequence). CDR3 size: 11 residues.

The J gene is TRBJ2-1, the V gene TRBV7-2; 8 nucleotides match TRBD2. There are 15 residues in the CDR3. Germline CDR1 reads SGHTA; CDR2 reads FQGNSA. With 5 bases clipped from V and 2 bases from J, the junction kept 5 bases outside the gene matches. This CDR3 is CASSILAVTYNEQFF. The DNA of the CDR3 is TGTGCCAGCAGCATACTAGCGGTAACCTACAATGAGCAGTTCTTC.

This clone appeared once. J is TRBJ2-3 and V is TRBV28, with a possible D match to TRBD2 (6 bases). V lost 10 bases and J 1 base, leaving 18 bases between the germline ends. Germline CDR1 reads MDHEN; CDR2 reads SYDVKM. The CDR3 is made up of 15 amino acids. In DNA, the CDR3 is TGTGCCACCCATGGGGGGTTCAGGGGCACAGATACGCAGTATTTT. This sequence encodes CATHGGFRGTDTQYF. Combining the CDR3 with reference TRBV28 and TRBJ2-3 gives the whole variable domain DVKVTQSSRYLVKRTGEKVFLECVQDMDHENMFWYRQDPGLGLRLIYFSYDVKMKEKGDIPEGYSVSREKKERFSLILESASTNQTSMYLCATHGGFRGTDTQYFGPGTRLTVL.